Listed below are T cell receptor beta chains from one sample, sequenced in a study of early T cells in non-severe SARS-CoV-2 infection. From the 5' RACE reads, TCRdb called clonotypes with MiXCR, one entry per CDR3 protein. This table holds tens of thousands of distinct CDR3 sequences, around 6.8% found once. Sequenced input: whole blood. These TCRs come from an adult who was a healthcare worker with PCR-confirmed SARS-CoV-2 infection or an uninfected control (not recorded which). Each CDR3 is given with its conserved first and last residue. A D gene is named only where the DNA matches it firmly. Size is stated for part of the rows, as once, few or many counts, or as a class when the clone is expanded.

NA	TRBV30	few	TRBJ1-1	CAWSGTGNPLNTEAFF	TGTGCCTGGAGTGGAACAGGGAATCCCCTGAACACTGAAGCTTTCTTT
NA	TRBV4-2	NA	TRBJ2-3	CVSSQDPHTSTDTQYF	TGTGTCAGCAGCCAAGACCCTCACACGAGCACAGATACGCAGTATTTT
NA	TRBV3-1	many	TRBJ2-1	CASSQESEQFF	TGTGCCAGCAGCCAAGAAAGTGAGCAGTTCTTC
NA	TRBV10-3	many	TRBJ1-6	CAISESGSDDSPLHF	TGTGCCATCAGTGAGTCAGGGTCGGATGATTCACCCCTCCACTTT
TRBD2	TRBV7-6	NA	TRBJ2-1	CASSPGLAVYNEQFF	TGTGCCAGCAGCCCAGGACTAGCGGTTTACAATGAGCAGTTCTTC
TRBD2	TRBV6-2/TRBV6-3	NA	TRBJ2-1	CASTLQAGGGIGSYNEQFF	TGTGCCAGCACCTTACAAGCGGGAGGGGGAATCGGTTCCTACAATGAGCAGTTCTTC
NA	TRBV21-1	many	TRBJ2-7	CASSLGQTTSSYEQYF	TGTGCCAGCAGCCTTGGTCAAACCACGAGCTCCTACGAGCAGTACTTC
NA	TRBV29-1	many	TRBJ1-5	CSVEGRGTSNQPQHF	TGCAGCGTTGAAGGGAGGGGAACCAGCAATCAGCCCCAGCATTTT
NA	TRBV20-1	many	TRBJ1-1	CSAIKSGGDTEAFF	TGCAGTGCCATTAAGTCGGGAGGGGACACTGAAGCTTTCTTT
NA	TRBV4-3	many	TRBJ1-1	CASSRMGGSEAFF	TGCGCCAGCAGCCGGATGGGCGGCTCTGAAGCTTTCTTT